This T cell receptor (beta chain) was sequenced in a study of type 1 and type 2 diabetes patients. Overall study findings and caveats: Unmatched age and gender across groups might bias interpretation. Type 1 diabetes repertoires were significantly less diverse than type 2 diabetes ones.

This CDR3 is built from 15 residues. Germline values: CDR1 SNHLY, CDR2 FYNNEI. Worth noting for this clonotype: Its antigen remains unidentified. One end of the junction is discordant with germline, which a read error may explain.

Genomic DNA was the PCR template. A primer set of 30 forward and 13 reverse primers amplified the CDR3. TCRdb ran MiXCR on the multiplex PCR reads and lists one entry per CDR3 protein. The repertoire holds 250,000 to 300,000 distinct CDR3 sequences, with 40% to 50% as singletons. All diabetic donors were classified as either type 1 or type 2 diabetes. Peripheral blood, 7.5 to 10 milliliters per participant, was collected. Sequencing was done on a sample of peripheral blood mononuclear cells (PBMCs). V and J are TRBV2 and TRBJ1-4, with 9 nucleotides matching TRBD1. This sequence was found in a man aged 18 to 29 with type 2 diabetes. This chain's CDR3 is CASTEIGTGQEKLFF. The CDR3 nucleotides read TGTGCCAGCACTGAAATCGGGACAGGGCAAGAAAAACTGTTTTTT.